This entry lists 3 T cell receptor beta chains sequenced from one sample in a study of identical twins. TCRdb fed the 5' RACE reads into MiXCR, producing one record per CDR3 protein. The table records some 790,000 distinct CDR3 sequences, over 15% of them present only once. In addition, the sample was reused for a study of T cells expressing NK-cell markers.

Specimen: PBMCs. These receptors were collected from a young woman in good health.

This clonotype came up a few times. The chain is built from TRBV24-1 and TRBJ2-7; no definite D call. The CDR3 is made up of 16 amino acids. V shed 5 bases and J shed 4 bases, with 20 bases lying between them. CDR1 KGHDR and CDR2 SFDVKD come from the germline V gene. The CDR3 DNA is TGTGCCACCAGTGTGTGGACCCTAACTAAATTTTACGAGCAGTACTTC. It is translated as CATSVWTLTKFYEQYF.

This clonotype has a handful of counts. The chain couples TRBV20-1 to TRBJ2-7; D is undetermined. The CDR3 has 13 amino acids. V lost 3 bases to trimming and J lost 7 bases, with 16 bases between them. Germline values: CDR1 DFQATT, CDR2 SNEGSKA (reference sequence). CDR3: CSASRAQVLEQYF. In DNA form, the CDR3 reads TGCAGTGCTAGTCGAGCCCAAGTACTGGAGCAGTACTTC.

The chain couples TRBV7-9 to TRBJ2-7; D is possibly TRBD1 (5 bases). This CDR3 region has 14 residues. Germline assignment: CDR1 SEHNR and CDR2 FQNEAQ (reference sequence). Trimming took 1 base from V and 9 from J, leaving 16 bases between them. The CDR3 coding sequence is TGTGCCAGCAGCTTAGGAATCTCGACAGTTGGGCAGTACTTC. It is translated as CASSLGISTVGQYF.